The 27 T cell receptor beta chains below all came from one sample that was sequenced in a study of blood T cells in healthy people across ages. The use of a sample-barcoded 5' primer and a J-beta primer mix characterized a second PCR of roughly 6 to 11 cycles. TCRdb passed the 5' RACE reads through MiXCR, listing each CDR3 protein once. Among fewer than 1,000,000 distinct CDR3 sequences, about 47% were seen once, and the ten largest hold approximately 18%. Material for sequencing was blood. The receptors originated from a man aged 80 or over in good health.

The rearrangement links TRBV7-2 to TRBJ2-3; D gene uncertain. The length of the CDR3 is 13 residues. V lost 4 bases and J 3 bases, leaving 8 bases between the germline ends. Germline assignment: CDR1 SGHTA and CDR2 FQGNSA. In DNA form, the CDR3 reads TGTGCCAGCAGCTGCGGCGAAACAGATACGCAGTATTTT. This codes for CASSCGETDTQYF.

V and J are TRBV24-1 and TRBJ2-1; 8 positions agree with TRBD2. From germline, CDR1 is KGHDR and CDR2 SFDVKD. Trimming cost V 2 bases and J 7 bases; bases outside gene matches: 6. This CDR3 spans 15 amino acids. The CDR3 bases are TGTGCCACCAGTGATTCCAGCGGGAGCGGGAATGAGCAGTTCTTC. Translating it yields CATSDSSGSGNEQFF.

The rearrangement uses TRBV7-9 and TRBJ1-1; D not certain. V was clipped by 4 bases and J by 1 base, with 7 bases between them. There are 13 residues in the CDR3. The germline V gene encodes CDR1 SEHNR and CDR2 FQNEAQ (reference sequence). The CDR3 is CASSSRQNTEAFF. CDR3 DNA: TGTGCCAGCAGCTCCCGACAGAACACTGAAGCTTTCTTT.

The chain couples TRBV7-8 to TRBJ2-1, with 7 bases identical to TRBD2. The junction had 15 bases not matched to a gene; V was cut back by 2 bases and J by 8 bases. The V gene's germline CDR1 is SGHVS and CDR2 FQNEAQ. CDR3 length: 17 residues. In DNA form, the CDR3 reads TGTGCCAGCAGCTTACCATATAGCGGGCAACCCCTCGATGAGCAGTTCTTC. This gives the protein CASSLPYSGQPLDEQFF. Based on the CDR3 plus reference TRBV7-8 and TRBJ2-1, the full variable domain is GAGVSQSPRYKVAKRGQDVALRCDPISGHVSLFWYQQALGQGPEFLTYFQNEAQLDKSGLPSDRFFAERPEGSVSTLKIQRTQQEDSAVYLCASSLPYSGQPLDEQFFGPGTRLTVL.

This clonotype was counted ten times or more. The chain is built from TRBV5-1 and TRBJ2-5; D ambiguous. Germline V CDR1 and CDR2: SGHRS, YFSETQ. The V end lost 0 bases, the J end lost 2 bases, and 14 bases lay between the germline ends. This CDR3 spans 16 amino acids. DNA of the CDR3: TGCGCCAGCAGCTTGGTTGCTGGGCTTTCGCAAGAGACCCAGTACTTC. The encoded protein is CASSLVAGLSQETQYF. Variable domain in full (rest from reference TRBV5-1 and TRBJ2-5): KAGVTQTPRYLIKTRGQQVTLSCSPISGHRSVSWYQQTPGQGLQFLFEYFSETQRNKGNFPGRFSGRQFSNSRSEMNVSTLELGDSALYLCASSLVAGLSQETQYFGPGTRLLVL.

This clonotype was seen more than once but under ten times. V gene TRBV28 combines with J gene TRBJ1-2; D remains ambiguous. The germline V gene encodes CDR1 MDHEN and CDR2 SYDVKM. Trimming pared 1 base from V and 3 bases from J, leaving 3 bases between. CDR3 length: 12 amino acids. The CDR3 region has the DNA TGTGCCAGCAGTTTATCTTACTATGGCTACACCTTC. This codes for CASSLSYYGYTF.

The J gene is TRBJ2-3, the V gene TRBV7-2; D ambiguous. This CDR3 region has 16 residues. With 2 bases removed from V and 2 bases from J, the gap between germline ends came to 14 bases. Germline CDR1 reads SGHTA; CDR2 reads FQGNSA. CDR3 sequence (DNA): TGTGCCAGCAGCTTACAAATCGTGGCGACCACAGATACGCAGTATTTT. It is translated as CASSLQIVATTDTQYF.

This chain uses TRBV9 with TRBJ2-1; the D call may be TRBD1 or TRBD2 (5 bases each). V was trimmed by 3 bases and J by 10 bases, leaving 14 bases between them. This CDR3 region has 13 residues. Germline V gives CDR1 SGDLS, CDR2 YYNGEE. CDR3 nucleotides: TGTGCCAGCAGCGCCGGGGCCTCCTACGAGCAGTTCTTC. Encoded protein: CASSAGASYEQFF.

To note about this clonotype: At one of its ends the junction is not consistent with the germline gene, which may arise from a read error. The chain joins TRBV29-1 to TRBJ2-7, with TRBD1 identical over 7 bases. The CDR3 consists of 12 residues. Germline CDR1 is SQVTM and CDR2 is ANQGSEA. The CDR3 coding sequence is TGCAGCACCTGGGACAGCTCCTACAAGCAGTACTTC. Amino acid sequence: CSTWDSSYKQYF.

The sample holds a few counts of this clonotype. V usage is TRBV9 and J usage is TRBJ2-7; 7 nucleotides line up with TRBD2. The V gene end was trimmed by 3 bases and the J gene end by 6 bases; junction bases not matched to a gene: 6. Germline V gene sequence: CDR1 SGDLS, CDR2 YYNGEE. The CDR3 length is 13 residues. For the CDR3, the DNA is TGTGCCAGCAGCGCGGAGACTAGCCTCGAGCAGTACTTC. It is translated as CASSAETSLEQYF. Full variable domain (remainder filled in from reference TRBV9 and TRBJ2-7): DSGVTQTPKHLITATGQRVTLRCSPRSGDLSVYWYQQSLDQGLQFLIQYYNGEERAKGNILERFSAQQFPDLHSELNLSSLELGDSALYFCASSAETSLEQYFGPGTRLTVT.

In this sample, this clonotype turned up a few times. The chain couples TRBV4-2 to TRBJ2-5; D gene ambiguous. The V end was cut by 0 bases, the J end by 9 bases, with 14 bases between. The V gene's germline CDR1 is LGHNA and CDR2 YNFKEQ. The CDR3 totals 14 residues. CDR3 amino acids: CASSQDATLGAQYF. CDR3 coding DNA: TGTGCCAGCAGCCAAGATGCGACACTTGGGGCCCAGTACTTC.

This clonotype was observed a few times. The V gene is TRBV20-1, the J gene TRBJ2-7; D remains unclear. Trimming pared 0 bases from V and 5 bases from J, leaving 8 bases between. The CDR3 has 12 amino acids. Germline-derived CDR1 and CDR2 are DFQATT and SNEGSKA (reference sequence). Here the CDR3 reads CSARDASHEQYF. CDR3 nucleotides: TGCAGTGCTAGAGACGCATCCCACGAGCAGTACTTC.

The chain joins TRBV29-1 to TRBJ2-1; 7 nucleotides line up with TRBD2. Per the germline V gene, CDR1 is SQVTM and CDR2 is ANQGSEA. The CDR3 has 11 residues. The J segment lost 5 bases and the V segment lost 7 bases, leaving 2 bases of the junction unmatched. The CDR3 sequence: CSGTRDNEQFF. In nucleotides, the CDR3 is TGCAGCGGGACTAGAGACAATGAGCAGTTCTTC.

Regarding this clonotype: Possible read error: a much larger clone is one base away. The V gene is TRBV20-1, the J gene TRBJ2-1, with D possibly TRBD2 on 6 matching bases. The J call may be wrong; the DNA end is better matched by TRBJ2-7. Germline V gene data show CDR1 as DFQATT and CDR2 as SNEGSKA (reference sequence). CDR3 length equals 18 residues. This chain's CDR3 is CSASGQRVYSRSYNEQYF. The CDR3 nucleotides are TGCAGTGCTTCTGGCCAGCGGGTATACTCTAGGTCCTACAATGAGCAGTACTTC.

The CDR3 coding sequence is TGCAGCGTTGCCTTGGGGTCCGGTGAGCAGTTCTTC. Translating it yields CSVALGSGEQFF. The V gene is TRBV29-1, the J gene TRBJ2-1, with D unclear. This CDR3 is 12 amino acids long. V lost 4 bases to trimming and J lost 9 bases, with 13 bases between them. Germline-derived CDR1 and CDR2 are SQVTM and ANQGSEA.

This clonotype was recorded a few times. The rearrangement joins TRBV4-2 to TRBJ2-1, with 7 bases lining up with TRBD2. Germline V gene lookup returns CDR1 LGHNA and CDR2 YNFKEQ. The V and J ends lost 4 bases and 4 bases, in that order; junction bases with no gene match: 7. This CDR3 spans 15 amino acids. The CDR3 is CASSRRLAVYNEQFF. The CDR3 DNA sequence: TGTGCCAGCAGCCGAAGGCTAGCGGTTTACAATGAGCAGTTCTTC.

This clonotype was detected once. The junction does not match germline at one end; this may be a read error. In DNA, the CDR3 is TGTGCCAGCAGGGAAGCGCTTCGGAGGAATGAGCAGTTCTTC. The encoded protein is CASREALRRNEQFF. The chain links TRBV2 to TRBJ2-1, with D possibly matching TRBD2 (5 bases). The CDR3 is 14 residues long. The germline V gene encodes CDR1 SNHLY and CDR2 FYNNEI.

This clonotype was detected only a few times. The V call is TRBV6-6, the J call TRBJ2-1; 8 bases agree with TRBD1. The CDR3 sequence is 14 residues long. J lost 6 bases, V lost 10 bases, and 11 bases had no gene match. Germline V CDR1 and CDR2: MNHNY, SVGAGI (reference sequence). The CDR3 region has the DNA TGTGCCACAGTACCGGGACAGGTATCCAATGAGCAGTTCTTC. Translated: CATVPGQVSNEQFF.

The V and J genes are TRBV19 and TRBJ2-3, with D possibly matching TRBD1 (6 bases). Looked up from germline, CDR1 is LNHDA and CDR2 is SQIVND (reference sequence). The V end lost 4 bases, the J end lost 3 bases, and 11 bases lay between the germline ends. The CDR3 is 14 residues long. The DNA for the CDR3 is TGTGCCAGTAGTAGGCCAGGACAGACAGATACGCAGTATTTT. It specifies CASSRPGQTDTQYF.

The rearrangement uses TRBV27 and TRBJ2-7; 7 bases are a match to TRBD2. This CDR3 comprises 16 residues. The trim removed 5 bases at V and 4 bases at J, leaving 14 bases unmatched. Germline V gene data show CDR1 as MNHEY and CDR2 as SMNVEV (reference sequence). The CDR3 reads CASSRIRDGRTYEQYF. CDR3 in DNA: TGTGCCAGCAGTAGGATAAGAGACGGGAGGACGTACGAGCAGTACTTC.

Notes on this clonotype: One junction end disagrees with the germline gene, perhaps due to a read error. This rearrangement joins TRBV29-1 to TRBJ2-1; 8 nucleotides align to TRBD2. The CDR3 totals 16 residues. CDR1 is SQVTM, CDR2 ANQGSEA, per germline. The CDR3 is CNVALSGRASYNEQFF. The CDR3 DNA reads as TGCAACGTTGCCCTATCCGGGAGGGCCTCCTACAATGAGCAGTTCTTC.

This clonotype was observed many times. In DNA form, the CDR3 reads TGTGCCAGCTGCCCGAGTAGCGGGAGAGGGAATGAGCAGTTCTTC. Its protein is CASCPSSGRGNEQFF. The V and J genes are TRBV12-3 or TRBV12-4 and TRBJ2-1; 9 bases align to TRBD2. Trimming took 8 bases from V and 7 from J; bases not matched to a gene: 12. This CDR3 has 15 residues.

This clonotype was picked up a small number of times. The V and J genes are TRBV5-5 and TRBJ1-2; no firm D call. CDR1 and CDR2 from the germline V gene are SGHKS and YYEKEE (reference sequence). V lost 2 bases and J lost 12, with 14 bases in between. The CDR3 contains 12 residues. CDR3 amino acids: CASSLPSNTNTF. The CDR3 DNA is TGTGCCAGCAGCTTACCGAGCAATACTAACACCTTC.

A remark on this clonotype: Mismatch with germline at one junction end may stem from a read error. The V and J genes are TRBV20-1 and TRBJ2-7; 12 nucleotides agree with TRBD2. From germline, CDR1 is DFQATT and CDR2 SNEGSKA (reference sequence). The CDR3 contains 14 residues. The CDR3 region has the DNA TGCAGTACTAGGACTAGCGGGGTGCGGGCCGAGCAGTACTTC. Residues: CSTRTSGVRAEQYF.

At least ten counts were recorded for this clonotype. In DNA form, the CDR3 reads TGTGCCAGCAGCTTAGGCCGGGTAGCCAGGGGTGGGGATTCACCCCTCCACTTT. It yields the protein CASSLGRVARGGDSPLHF. The V gene is TRBV7-2, the J gene TRBJ1-6; a weak D match, TRBD1 (6 bases). V was cut by 1 base and J by 8 bases, with 21 bases left in between. The CDR3 totals 18 residues. Germline V CDR1 and CDR2: SGHTA, FQGNSA.

The CDR3 sequence is CASRNRGRAGEQYF. The CDR3 region has the DNA TGTGCCAGCAGAAACAGGGGGCGAGCGGGGGAGCAGTACTTC. The chain employs TRBV6-5 and TRBJ2-7, with TRBD1 matching over 9 bases. Trimming took 6 bases from V and 7 from J; bases not matched to a gene: 10. The germline V gene encodes CDR1 MNHEY and CDR2 SVGAGI. The CDR3 runs 14 residues.

The J gene is TRBJ2-7, the V gene TRBV7-8, with D hard to call. The ends were cut back, 1 base at V and 3 bases at J, with 10 bases in the middle. The CDR3 is made up of 14 amino acids. Germline V gene lookup returns CDR1 SGHVS and CDR2 FQNEAQ. CDR3 loop: CASSLDRTYYEQYF. As DNA, the CDR3 is TGTGCCAGCAGCTTAGACAGAACATACTACGAGCAGTACTTC.